This T cell receptor beta chain was sequenced for a study of blood T cell repertoires in COVID-19. Study context: Samples came from the United States, Italy and Spain, spanning acute and convalescent COVID-19. From T cells, B-cell-depleted T cells, or PBMCs came the material, which was cDNA or gDNA.

Using immunoSEQ multiplex PCR, the repertoire was profiled, and TCRdb retains in-frame clones only, with some absent. This sample has 200,000 or so clones, with about nine tenths found just once. The study assigned cohorts using participant-reported clinical history. The CDR3 spans 14 residues. Trimming cost V 5 bases and J 2 bases, with 13 bases left between them. CDR1 is SEHNR, CDR2 FQNEAQ, per germline (reference sequence). Material for sequencing was PBMCs or T cells enriched from blood (not recorded which). The gene calls are TRBV7-9 and TRBJ2-7; the D is unclear. The clonotype originates from a man between 25 and 39 years old in a cohort exposed to, infected with or recovered from COVID-19 (not recorded which). The DNA of the CDR3 is TGTGCCAGCAGCGGCGGCAAAGAACCCTACGAGCAGTACTTC. Translated: CASSGGKEPYEQYF.